This T cell receptor beta chain was documented in a study of OX40 agonist ivuxolimab in advanced cancers. Across the whole study: With a range of roughly 20 to 80, age averaged approximately 55 years, and nearly 85% were male. Previous treatment with anti-PD-1, anti-PD-L1 or anti-CTLA-4 therapy was allowed; about 40% had received some. Findings and caveats of the study: Clonal expansion from baseline to week 6 occurred in both CD4+ and CD8+ T cells.

A history of autoimmune disease or systemic immunosuppression excluded patients. In the case of this clone: Its specificity is not known.

The germline V gene has CDR1 MNHEY and CDR2 SMNVEV (reference sequence). This CDR3 spans 15 amino acids. V lost 0 bases and J lost 5; bases outside the gene matches: 6. Here immunoSEQ multiplex PCR was the method, and the copy in TCRdb shows in-frame clones only, minus some. The table has approximately 70,000 clones, 65% to 90% seen once. This sequence joins TRBV27 and TRBJ2-7; 8 bases agree with TRBD1. This receptor was obtained from an adult with an advanced solid tumor such as melanoma, head and neck, liver or kidney cancer. Sample: CD4+ or CD8+ T cells sorted from blood, taken in a trial of the OX40 agonist ivuxolimab. CDR3 loop: CASSLSGRGRDEQYF. CDR3 sequence (DNA): TGTGCCAGCAGTTTATCGGGCAGGGGGCGAGACGAGCAGTACTTC.